Each of the 14 T cell receptor beta chains below was sequenced from the same sample in a study of regulatory dendritic cells for organ transplantation. Only in-frame clones appear in the TCRdb table, and some are missing; sequencing was by immunoSEQ multiplex PCR. The table shows 35,000 to 40,000 clones, with 75% to 95% occurring only once. The source material was naive CD8+ T cells from blood. Subset of the sample: CD45RA+ naive T cells. The source of these receptors is a human donor in good health.

This clone turned up a few times. This sample includes further DNA sequences coding for the same CDR3. This rearrangement joins TRBV2 to TRBJ2-7; D gene uncertain. The CDR3 loop spans 10 amino acids. Germline CDR1 reads SNHLY; CDR2 reads FYNNEI. Trimming shortened V by 6 bases and J by 3 bases, and 3 bases separated the two germline ends. The CDR3 loop is CASRGYEQYF. The CDR3 nucleotides are TGTGCCAGCAGGGGCTACGAGCAGTACTTC.

The J gene is TRBJ1-1, the V gene TRBV5-4; the D is unclear. Trimming cost V 4 bases and J 10 bases, with 11 bases left between them. Germline CDR1 and CDR2: SGHNT and YYREEE (reference sequence). The CDR3 has 11 amino acids. The CDR3 bases are TGTGCCAGCAGCCACGGCGGCGGAGCTTTCTTT. Translating gives CASSHGGGAFF.

Only one count was recorded for this clone. The chain employs TRBV4-3 and TRBJ2-3; D gene uncertain. Germline V gives CDR1 LGHNA, CDR2 YSLEER. V lost 4 bases, J lost 0 bases, and 17 bases lay in between. The CDR3 extends over 17 amino acids. The CDR3 loop is CASSPTVTRFSTDTQYF. The CDR3 coding sequence is TGCGCCAGCAGCCCTACCGTAACGCGGTTCAGCACAGATACGCAGTATTTT.

This chain connects TRBV4-1 to TRBJ1-2; TRBD1 might be the D (5 bases). The V and J ends lost 3 bases and 8 bases respectively, with 13 bases between them. The CDR3 covers 13 residues. Germline-derived CDR1 and CDR2 are MGHRA and YSYEKL. DNA of the CDR3: TGCGCCAGCAGCCAGGGGGGGGGTTACGGCTACACCTTC. Protein: CASSQGGGYGYTF.

This clone was recorded only once. The V gene is TRBV7-9, the J gene TRBJ2-1, with D perhaps TRBD1 (7 bases). This CDR3 has 18 residues. From germline, CDR1 is SEHNR and CDR2 FQNEAQ (reference sequence). V lost 5 bases to trimming and J lost 4 bases, with 24 bases between them. The CDR3 is CASSPPLTRDRGYNEQFF. The CDR3 nucleotides are TGTGCCAGCAGCCCCCCTTTGACTAGGGACAGAGGGTACAATGAGCAGTTCTTC.

This clone turned up a few times. V gene TRBV6-5 combines with J gene TRBJ1-6; D is ambiguous. V was shortened by 2 bases and J by 0 bases, with 2 bases between the two germline ends. The CDR3 runs to 14 residues. The germline CDR1 and CDR2 sequences are MNHEY and SVGAGI. The CDR3: CASSYGSYNSPLHF. CDR3 nucleotide sequence: TGTGCCAGCAGTTACGGCTCCTATAATTCACCCCTCCACTTT.

The J gene is TRBJ1-1, the V gene TRBV2, with D maybe TRBD1 (6 bases). V was shortened by 7 bases and J by 0 bases, with 9 bases between the two germline ends. This CDR3 is 13 amino acids long. Germline lookup yields CDR1 SNHLY and CDR2 FYNNEI. The DNA of the CDR3 is TGTGCCAGCATGGGGGCATTGAACACTGAAGCTTTCTTT. Its protein is CASMGALNTEAFF. Combining the CDR3 with reference TRBV2 and TRBJ1-1 gives the whole variable domain EPEVTQTPSHQVTQMGQEVILRCVPISNHLYFYWYRQILGQKVEFLVSFYNNEISEKSEIFDDQFSVERPDGSNFTLKIRSTKLEDSAMYFCASMGALNTEAFFGQGTRLTVV.

The count of this clone is one. The chain links TRBV27 to TRBJ2-5, with D uncertain. The V end lost 6 bases, the J end lost 2 bases, and 13 bases lay between the germline ends. Germline V gene lookup returns CDR1 MNHEY and CDR2 SMNVEV (reference sequence). The length of the CDR3 is 14 residues. DNA of the CDR3: TGTGCCAGCAGCCACCTTCGTACACAAGAGACCCAGTACTTC. It codes for CASSHLRTQETQYF.

With regard to this clone: Other DNA variants within this sample encode the same CDR3. The V gene is TRBV27, the J gene TRBJ2-3, with D unresolved. The CDR3 loop spans 13 amino acids. CDR1 is MNHEY and CDR2 is SMNVEV in the germline V gene (reference sequence). The germline V and J ends were trimmed by 0 bases and 2 bases, with 3 bases remaining between them. The CDR3 sequence is CASSLSSTDTQYF. The DNA of the CDR3 is TGTGCCAGCAGTTTATCGTCCACAGATACGCAGTATTTT.

This chain links TRBV6-5 with TRBJ1-2; a weak D match, TRBD1 (5 bases). The CDR3 has 13 residues. V lost 3 bases and J lost 4, with 9 bases in between. Germline V gene lookup returns CDR1 MNHEY and CDR2 SVGAGI. The CDR3 region has the DNA TGTGCCAGCAGTTATCAAACAGGCTATGGCTACACCTTC. Protein sequence: CASSYQTGYGYTF.

V gene TRBV10-3 combines with J gene TRBJ2-4; 7 nucleotides agree with TRBD2. Per germline, CDR1 ENHRY and CDR2 SYGVKD. This CDR3 region has 15 residues. V shed 2 bases, J shed 5 bases, and the junction held 6 bases outside the gene matches. The CDR3 spells CAISEPAGVENIQYF. The CDR3 coding sequence is TGTGCCATCAGTGAGCCCGCGGGGGTGGAAAACATTCAGTACTTC.

The chain has TRBV4-2 and TRBJ1-1; D not certain. V was shortened by 5 bases and J by 4 bases, with 8 bases between the two germline ends. Germline CDR1 is LGHNA and CDR2 is YNFKEQ. The CDR3 totals 12 residues. CDR3 sequence: CASSSRPTEAFF. In nucleotides, the CDR3 is TGTGCCAGCAGCTCGAGACCCACTGAAGCTTTCTTT.

The chain joins TRBV19 to TRBJ2-1; D remains ambiguous. CDR1 and CDR2 from the germline V gene are LNHDA and SQIVND (reference sequence). Between the trimmed V and J ends, which lost 1 base and 5 bases, there was a span of 9 bases. CDR3 length: 14 residues. The CDR3 DNA is TGTGCCAGTAGTATAGCGGGCAAAAACAATGAGCAGTTCTTC. This codes for CASSIAGKNNEQFF.

This chain links TRBV7-9 with TRBJ2-1, with D unclear. Per the germline V gene, CDR1 is SEHNR and CDR2 is FQNEAQ (reference sequence). This CDR3 region has 14 residues. V lost 5 bases and J 12 bases, leaving 20 bases between the germline ends. CDR3 in amino acids: CASSQIPGQGRQFF. The DNA of the CDR3 is TGTGCCAGCAGCCAAATTCCGGGCCAAGGGCGGCAGTTCTTC.